This T cell receptor (beta chain) was captured in a study of PD-L1 blockade in urothelial cancer. Study-level information: The analyses of blood took place 3 weeks (second dose) and 6 weeks after treatment start. When blood samples were assessed, the median T cell count was 120,000 to 150,000.

This clone was detected a few times. Per the germline V gene, CDR1 is SGHNT and CDR2 is YYREEE (reference sequence). Trimming stripped 4 bases from V and 1 base from J, with 3 bases between. This CDR3 has 12 residues. Profiling relied on immunoSEQ multiplex PCR, and the TCRdb table lists in-frame clones only, not all of them. The repertoire holds 60,000 to 70,000 clones, 65% to 90% seen once, with roughly 3.2% in the top ten. Time point reported: pretreatment peripheral blood. The chain recombines TRBV5-4 with TRBJ2-1; D is unclear. The sequencing here drew on PBMCs, taken around atezolizumab (anti-PD-L1) treatment. This TCR was sampled from a man between 65 and 79 years old with urothelial cancer. The CDR3 region has the DNA TGTGCCAGCAGCCTATCCTACAATGAGCAGTTCTTC. As protein: CASSLSYNEQFF. Drawing the rest from reference TRBV5-4 and TRBJ2-1, the complete variable domain is ETGVTQSPTHLIKTRGQQVTLRCSSQSGHNTVSWYQQALGQGPQFIFQYYREEENGRGNFPPRFSGLQFPNYSSELNVNALELDDSALYLCASSLSYNEQFFGPGTRLTVL.